The present T cell receptor beta chain was sequenced within a study of Ad26.COV2.S vaccination and SARS-CoV-2 variants. The V gene's germline CDR1 is MNHEY and CDR2 SMNVEV (reference sequence). CDR3 length: 15 amino acids. The trim removed 3 bases at V and 5 bases at J, leaving 8 bases unmatched. Only in-frame clones appear in the TCRdb table, and some are missing; sequencing was by immunoSEQ multiplex PCR. The sample shows roughly 350,000 clones, roughly 90% of them seen only once. Regarding treatment: around 19 received Ad26.COV2.S at low or high dose, single or two shots; roughly five received placebo; per-sample allocation not given. Sampling took place 63 days after the first vaccine or placebo injection. An adult aged 18-55 years in Boston served as the donor.

The source was peripheral blood, collected in a trial of Ad26.COV2.S vaccine versus placebo. The TCR sequence derives from a person between 18 and 65 years old who received the Ad26.COV2.S COVID-19 vaccine or a placebo. V gene TRBV27 combines with J gene TRBJ2-5, with 8 bases fitting TRBD1. Written as DNA, the CDR3 is TGTGCCAGCAGTTTGGTAGGGACAGGAGCCGAGACCCAGTACTTC. Translation gives CASSLVGTGAETQYF.